The source of this T cell receptor (beta chain) is a study of T-cell memory formation after mild COVID-19. Germline CDR1 reads LGHNT; CDR2 reads FRNRAP. The length of the CDR3 is 19 residues. Germline trimming cut 0 bases from V and 11 bases from J; bases unmatched to any gene: 17. The authors produced TCR alpha and TCR beta cDNA libraries with sample barcodes and UMIs by 5'RACE using constant-segment primers. TCRdb redid the calling of the 5' RACE reads with MiXCR, one entry per CDR3 protein. The data hold around 530,000 distinct CDR3 sequences, with about 20% observed a single time. The sequence was obtained from an adult woman who had mild COVID-19 (a few samples of this study predate the infection). Cell type and time point are not known. J is TRBJ1-6 and V is TRBV12-5, with 9 bases lining up with TRBD1. Sample: PBMCs or a T cell subset sorted from them (not recorded which). The CDR3 coding sequence is TGTGCTAGTGGTTTGGTTTTCCTGGGAGAACAGGGGGCCGAAACACCCCTCCACTTT. Translating gives CASGLVFLGEQGAETPLHF.